This record concerns one T cell receptor beta chain sequence. Its antigen remains unidentified. Within the sample, other DNA sequences also encode this same CDR3. The sample comes from a study of T cell responses to AZD1222 COVID-19 vaccine. Study-level results: Spike was spanned by vaccine-associated CD4 TCRs, with dominance at 160-218 and 743-854. Donor demographics were predominantly white British with a female majority; clonal diversity may be underestimated.

This CDR3 has 14 amino acids. The V segment lost 2 bases and the J segment 3 bases; nucleotides outside the gene matches: 2. Looked up from germline, CDR1 is KGHSH and CDR2 is LQKENI. Measured with immunoSEQ multiplex PCR; TCRdb has only the in-frame clones, and not every one. The sample consists of 55,000 to 60,000 clones, around 83% of them appearing once. The source material was peripheral blood, sampled on day 0 of MenACWY control vaccination. The chain recombines TRBV18 with TRBJ2-7; 9 nucleotides agree with TRBD1. The origin of this receptor is an adult in good health. The CDR3 here is CASSPTGGNYEQYF. In DNA, the CDR3 is TGTGCCAGCTCACCAACAGGGGGCAACTACGAGCAGTACTTC. Together with reference TRBV18 and TRBJ2-7, the CDR3 gives the full variable domain: NAGVMQNPRHLVRRRGQEARLRCSPMKGHSHVYWYRQLPEEGLKFMVYLQKENIIDESGMPKERFSAEFPKEGPSILRIQQVVRGDSAAYFCASSPTGGNYEQYFGPGTRLTVT.